The 11 T cell receptor beta chains in this list originate from one sample, sequenced in a study of blood T cell repertoires in COVID-19. Measured with immunoSEQ multiplex PCR; TCRdb has only the in-frame clones, and not every one. This sample has fewer than 150,000 clones, with about 80% found just once. Input material: peripheral blood. The receptors originated from a woman in her 40s with acute or convalescent COVID-19.

This clone has a single count. V and J are TRBV19 and TRBJ1-2; D might be TRBD1 (5 bases). The germline CDR1 and CDR2 sequences are LNHDA and SQIVND (reference sequence). The CDR3 length is 13 residues. V was shortened by 8 bases and J by 4 bases, with 14 bases between the two germline ends. This CDR3 reads CASSPGPSYGYTF. CDR3 DNA sequence: TGTGCCAGTTCCCCAGGGCCTAGCTATGGCTACACCTTC.

This clone has more than one count but fewer than ten. This rearrangement joins TRBV21-1 to TRBJ1-1; the table's D call TRBD1 went unverified against the DNA. TRBV21-1 is a pseudogene locus. The CDR3 sequence is 14 residues long. CDR3 sequence (DNA): TGTGCCAGCAGCACCCGCAACAAGAACACTGAAGCTTTCTTT. Translation gives CASSTRNKNTEAFF.

This chain connects TRBV24-1 to TRBJ1-5; possible D gene TRBD1, 6 bases. The CDR3 runs to 14 residues. Germline assignment: CDR1 KGHDR and CDR2 SFDVKD. Trimming removed 7 bases at V and 7 bases at J, with 16 bases between. The CDR3 is CATSEGGLGQPQHF. DNA for the CDR3: TGTGCCACCAGCGAGGGGGGGTTAGGGCAGCCCCAGCATTTT.

The chain uses TRBV10-1 and TRBJ2-7; no firm D call. V was shortened by 0 bases and J by 4 bases, with 10 bases between the two germline ends. This CDR3 is 14 amino acids long. Germline V gives CDR1 WNHNN, CDR2 SYGVQD (reference sequence). The CDR3 loop is CASSESSSLYEQYF. In DNA, the CDR3 is TGCGCCAGCAGTGAGTCTAGCAGTCTGTACGAGCAGTACTTC.

Turning to this clone: The same CDR3 can be traced to other DNA sequences in this sample. V gene TRBV18 combines with J gene TRBJ1-6; 9 nucleotides match TRBD1. CDR3 length equals 14 residues. CDR1 is KGHSH and CDR2 is LQKENI in the germline V gene. V gave up 3 bases and J gave up 6 bases; unmatched junction bases: 0. The CDR3 region has the DNA TGTGCCAGCTCACCGGGACAGGGTAATTCACCCCTCCACTTT. Translating it yields CASSPGQGNSPLHF.

In this sample, this clone turned up a few times. The chain uses TRBV7-9 and TRBJ2-5; D is ambiguous. The CDR3 covers 11 residues. Germline CDR1 reads SEHNR; CDR2 reads FQNEAQ (reference sequence). Trimming left V 5 bases short and J 4 bases short, with 5 bases between. DNA of the CDR3: TGTGCCAGCAGCCTAATAGAGACCCAGTACTTC. This sequence encodes CASSLIETQYF.

This chain connects TRBV13 to TRBJ1-4; the D is unclear. The CDR3 contains 12 residues. Trimming stripped 5 bases from V and 10 bases from J, with 11 bases between. Germline CDR1 PRHDT, CDR2 FYEKMQ (reference sequence). The CDR3 spells CASSPYTGKLFF. The CDR3 region has the DNA TGTGCCAGCAGCCCATACACGGGAAAACTGTTTTTT.

V and J are TRBV19 and TRBJ1-5; the D is unclear. The CDR3 loop spans 14 amino acids. Germline V gene lookup returns CDR1 LNHDA and CDR2 SQIVND (reference sequence). V lost 3 bases and J lost 1, with 7 bases in between. The CDR3 reads CASSIPQSNQPQHF. The CDR3 DNA reads as TGTGCCAGTAGTATCCCCCAGAGCAATCAGCCCCAGCATTTT. The whole variable domain, filled in from reference TRBV19 and TRBJ1-5, reads DGGITQSPKYLFRKEGQNVTLSCEQNLNHDAMYWYRQDPGQGLRLIYYSQIVNDFQKGDIAEGYSVSREKKESFPLTVTSAQKNPTAFYLCASSIPQSNQPQHFGDGTRLSIL.

The chain is built from TRBV7-2 and TRBJ2-1; no definite D call. Between the trimmed V and J ends, which lost 1 base and 7 bases, there was a span of 5 bases. The CDR3 has 12 residues. CDR1 is SGHTA, CDR2 FQGNSA, per germline. CDR3: CASSLVVNEQFF. The CDR3 DNA follows: TGTGCCAGCAGCTTAGTCGTGAATGAGCAGTTCTTC.

The gene calls are TRBV6-5 and TRBJ2-3, with D possibly matching TRBD2 (6 bases). CDR1 and CDR2 (germline): MNHEY, SVGAGI. V lost 2 bases and J 3 bases, leaving 15 bases between the germline ends. The CDR3 runs 16 residues. CDR3 region: CASSYTTGGGTDTQYF. CDR3 coding DNA: TGTGCCAGCAGTTACACTACGGGCGGAGGGACAGATACGCAGTATTTT.

This clone was seen only a few times. The chain couples TRBV5-4 to TRBJ2-3, with 9 bases that match TRBD1. The CDR3 extends over 16 amino acids. Germline V lookup: CDR1 SGHNT, CDR2 YYREEE (reference sequence). J gave up 5 bases and V 6 bases, and 13 bases lay outside the gene matches. CDR3 DNA: TGTGCCAGCAACCCACCGGGACAGGGTTTCAGAGATACGCAGTATTTT. Its protein product is CASNPPGQGFRDTQYF.